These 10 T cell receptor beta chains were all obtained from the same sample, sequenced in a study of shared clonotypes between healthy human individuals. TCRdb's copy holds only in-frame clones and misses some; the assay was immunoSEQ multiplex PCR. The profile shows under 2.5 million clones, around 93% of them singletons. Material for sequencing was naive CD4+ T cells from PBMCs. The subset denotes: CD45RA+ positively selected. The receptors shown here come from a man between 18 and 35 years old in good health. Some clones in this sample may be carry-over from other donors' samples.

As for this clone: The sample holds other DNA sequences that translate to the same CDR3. CDR3 residues: CASSRQETQYF. The DNA of the CDR3 is TGTGCCAGCAGTAGACAAGAGACCCAGTACTTC. This sequence joins TRBV6-5 and TRBJ2-5, with D unclear. V was cut by 5 bases and J by 2 bases, with 3 bases left in between. The CDR3 consists of 11 residues. The germline gives CDR1 MNHEY, CDR2 SVGAGI.

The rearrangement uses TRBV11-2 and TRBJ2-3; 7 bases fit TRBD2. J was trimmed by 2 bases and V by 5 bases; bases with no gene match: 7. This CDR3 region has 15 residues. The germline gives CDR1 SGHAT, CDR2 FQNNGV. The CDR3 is CASSRGSGFTDTQYF. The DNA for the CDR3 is TGTGCCAGCAGCCGCGGGAGTGGTTTCACAGATACGCAGTATTTT. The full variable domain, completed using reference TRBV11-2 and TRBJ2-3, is EAGVAQSPRYKIIEKRQSVAFWCNPISGHATLYWYQQILGQGPKLLIQFQNNGVVDDSQLPKDRFSAERLKGVDSTLKIQPAKLEDSAVYLCASSRGSGFTDTQYFGPGTRLTVL.

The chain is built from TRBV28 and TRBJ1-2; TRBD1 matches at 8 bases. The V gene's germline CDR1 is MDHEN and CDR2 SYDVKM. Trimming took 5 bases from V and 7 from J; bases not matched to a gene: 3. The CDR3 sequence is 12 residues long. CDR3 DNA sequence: TGTGCCAGCAGTGGACAGGGCTTTGGCTACACCTTC. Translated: CASSGQGFGYTF.

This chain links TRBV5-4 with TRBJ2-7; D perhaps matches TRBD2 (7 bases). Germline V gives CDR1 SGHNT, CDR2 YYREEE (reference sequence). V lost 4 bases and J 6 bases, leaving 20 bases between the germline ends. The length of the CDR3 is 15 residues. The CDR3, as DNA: TGTGCCAGCAGCGGGAGGGACAAATCGTATGGCGAGCAGTACTTC. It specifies CASSGRDKSYGEQYF.

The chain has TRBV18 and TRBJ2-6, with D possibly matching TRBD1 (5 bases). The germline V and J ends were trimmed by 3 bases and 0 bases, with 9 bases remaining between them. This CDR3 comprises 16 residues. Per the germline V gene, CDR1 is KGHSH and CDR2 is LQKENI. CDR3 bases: TGTGCCAGCTCACCTACAGGAATCTCTGGGGCCAACGTCCTGACTTTC. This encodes CASSPTGISGANVLTF. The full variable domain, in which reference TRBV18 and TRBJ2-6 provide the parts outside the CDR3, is NAGVMQNPRHLVRRRGQEARLRCSPMKGHSHVYWYRQLPEEGLKFMVYLQKENIIDESGMPKERFSAEFPKEGPSILRIQQVVRGDSAAYFCASSPTGISGANVLTFGAGSRLTVL.

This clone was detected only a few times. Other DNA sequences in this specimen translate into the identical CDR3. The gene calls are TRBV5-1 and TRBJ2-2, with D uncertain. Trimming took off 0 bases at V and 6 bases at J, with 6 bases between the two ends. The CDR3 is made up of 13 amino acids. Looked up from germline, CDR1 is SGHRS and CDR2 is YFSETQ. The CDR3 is CASSLVGAGELFF. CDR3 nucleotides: TGCGCCAGCAGCTTGGTTGGGGCCGGGGAGCTGTTTTTT.

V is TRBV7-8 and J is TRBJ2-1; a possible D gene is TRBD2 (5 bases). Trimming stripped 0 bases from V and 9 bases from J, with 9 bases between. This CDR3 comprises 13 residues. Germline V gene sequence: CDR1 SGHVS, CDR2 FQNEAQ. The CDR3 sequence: CASSLASEGEQFF. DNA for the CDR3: TGTGCCAGCAGCTTAGCTTCTGAGGGTGAGCAGTTCTTC.

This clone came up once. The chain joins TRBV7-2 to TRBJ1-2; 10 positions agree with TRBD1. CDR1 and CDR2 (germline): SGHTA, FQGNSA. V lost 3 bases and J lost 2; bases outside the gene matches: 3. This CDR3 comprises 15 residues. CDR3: CASSLGQGLNYGYTF. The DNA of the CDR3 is TGTGCCAGCAGCTTGGGACAGGGGTTGAACTATGGCTACACCTTC.

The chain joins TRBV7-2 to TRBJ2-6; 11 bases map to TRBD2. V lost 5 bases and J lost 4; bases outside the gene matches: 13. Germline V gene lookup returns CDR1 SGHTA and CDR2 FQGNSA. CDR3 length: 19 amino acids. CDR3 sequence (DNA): TGTGCCAGCAGCCCACTCCTGACTAGCGGGATAGCCGGGGCCAACGTCCTGACTTTC. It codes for CASSPLLTSGIAGANVLTF.

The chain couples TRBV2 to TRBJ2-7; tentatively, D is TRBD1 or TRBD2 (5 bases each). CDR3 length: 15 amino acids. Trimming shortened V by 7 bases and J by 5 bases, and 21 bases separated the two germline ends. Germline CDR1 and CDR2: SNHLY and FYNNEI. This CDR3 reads CASMIRDPRWDEQYF. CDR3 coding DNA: TGTGCCAGCATGATCCGGGACCCCCGCTGGGACGAGCAGTACTTC.